Listed below are T cell receptor beta chains from one sample, sequenced in a study of beta chain features in type 1 diabetes. The method was immunoSEQ multiplex PCR; TCRdb's version includes in-frame clones alone and lacks a portion of them. The sample carries 600,000 to 650,000 clones, 15% to 17% recorded once. Sample: naive CD4+ T cells from blood. These receptors all stem from a man aged 18 to 29 in good health. The CDR3 runs from the conserved cysteine through the conserved F or W. D genes are given only for firm matches. Some rows mark clone size as missing; the rest say once, few, many or name a class of expanded clone.

V	J	size	D	length	DNA	CDR3
TRBV5-1	TRBJ1-2	few	NA	14	TGCGCCAGCAGCTTGGGAACTCCAAACTATGGCTACACCTTC	CASSLGTPNYGYTF
TRBV5-6	TRBJ2-6	few	TRBD1	18	TGTGCCAGCAGCCCACGGGGCAGGGGGTCCACTGGGGCCAACGTCCTGACTTTC	CASSPRGRGSTGANVLTF
TRBV6-5	TRBJ1-2	few	TRBD1	13	TGTGCCAGCACCCAGGGGGCAGGCTATGGCTACACCTTC	CASTQGAGYGYTF
TRBV5-8	TRBJ2-5	few	NA	13	TGTGCCAGCAGCTTGGGCGGTCAAGAGACCCAGTACTTC	CASSLGGQETQYF
TRBV6-1	TRBJ1-2	few	NA	13	TGTGCCAGCAGTGCCCAGTCTTACTATGGCTACACCTTC	CASSAQSYYGYTF
TRBV5-1	TRBJ2-7	NA	NA	13	TGCGCCAGCAGCTTGGACGGGATTTACGAGCAGTACTTC	CASSLDGIYEQYF
TRBV28	TRBJ1-2	NA	NA	14	TGTGCCAGCAGACCTTCCAGGGTTAACTATGGCTACACCTTC	CASRPSRVNYGYTF
TRBV15	TRBJ2-5	NA	TRBD2	16	TGTGCCACCAGCAGCAAAGGACTAGTCTTCGGGGAGACCCAGTACTTC	CATSSKGLVFGETQYF
TRBV5-1	TRBJ2-2	few	TRBD1	16	TGCGCCAGCAGCCCTCGGACAGGGGGCCACACCGGGGAGCTGTTTTTT	CASSPRTGGHTGELFF
TRBV7-9	TRBJ1-2	NA	TRBD1	14	TGTGCCAGCAGCCCCCGACAGGGAAGCTATGGCTACACCTTC	CASSPRQGSYGYTF
TRBV19	TRBJ2-4	few	TRBD1	15	TGTGCCAGTAGTATCGGGACAGGGCCCAAAAACATTCAGTACTTC	CASSIGTGPKNIQYF
TRBV2	TRBJ1-5	once	NA	11	TGTGCCAGCAGAGGCAGTCAGCCCCAGCATTTT	CASRGSQPQHF
TRBV11-2	TRBJ2-2	few	NA	14	TGTGCCAGCAGCCTCCTAAGTGGTTCAGGGGAGCTGTTTTTT	CASSLLSGSGELFF
TRBV29-1	TRBJ2-5	few	TRBD2	12	TGCAGTGGGTCGGGAGGACGAGAGACCCAGTACTTC	CSGSGGRETQYF
TRBV7-3	TRBJ1-2	NA	NA	13	TGTGCCAGCAGCGAGGGGCGACAGAGTGGCTACACCTTC	CASSEGRQSGYTF
TRBV27	TRBJ2-1	NA	TRBD2	15	TGTGCCAGCAGTGCTTATCGGGGGGGCAACAATGAGCAGTTCTTC	CASSAYRGGNNEQFF
TRBV6-5	TRBJ1-2	NA	TRBD1	12	TGTGCCTCCGGGACAGCTAACTATGGCTACACCTTC	CASGTANYGYTF
TRBV7-3	TRBJ1-6	NA	TRBD1	14	TGTGCCAGCAGCTCCAACGGACAGGGAGGACCCCTCCACTTT	CASSSNGQGGPLHF
TRBV5-6	TRBJ2-6	NA	NA	17	TGTGCCAGCAGCTCACGGCCAGGCCCCTCTGGGGCCAACGTCCTGACTTTC	CASSSRPGPSGANVLTF
TRBV7-7	TRBJ2-3	NA	NA	17	TGTGCTAGCAGCTTATTACCACGCGGCAAGCGCACAGATACGCAGTATTTT	CASSLLPRGKRTDTQYF
TRBV6-1	TRBJ1-6	few	TRBD1	15	TGTGCCAGCAGGGCCGGGACAGGGACCAATTCACCCCTCCACTTT	CASRAGTGTNSPLHF
TRBV20-1	TRBJ2-3	NA	NA	11	TGCAGTGCTCCGAGACTAGAAGCGCAGTATTTT	CSAPRLEAQYF
TRBV27	TRBJ1-1	NA	NA	15	TGTGCCAGCAGTTTAAGCGCGCCGGGACGGGCAGGAGCTTTCTTT	CASSLSAPGRAGAFF
TRBV19	TRBJ2-5	NA	NA	13	TGTGCCAGTAGTCCCTTCACACGCAGGACCCAGTACTTC	CASSPFTRRTQYF
TRBV29-1	TRBJ2-3	NA	NA	15	TGCAGCGCGACATCATTCTCTCCCCAAGTTGATACGCAGTATTTT	CSATSFSPQVDTQYF
TRBV5-1	TRBJ2-7	NA	NA	16	TGCGCCAGCAGCTTGGGGCCGGGGGCGACCCTCTACGAGCAGTACTTC	CASSLGPGATLYEQYF
TRBV29-1	TRBJ1-5	NA	NA	14	TGCAGCGTTAAGGGCGGGGGGCTTAATCAGCCCCAGCATTTT	CSVKGGGLNQPQHF
TRBV5-4	TRBJ2-7	few	NA	15	TGTGCCAGCAGCTTGGATCGGACTACTATATACGAGCAGTACTTC	CASSLDRTTIYEQYF
TRBV7-9	TRBJ2-2	NA	NA	14	TGTGCCAGTTCCTTTTCAGGGGACACCGGGGAGCTGTTTTTT	CASSFSGDTGELFF
TRBV18	TRBJ2-5	few	NA	13	TGTGCCAGCTCACCCACTCTCCAAGAGACCCAGTACTTC	CASSPTLQETQYF
TRBV5-4	TRBJ1-1	few	TRBD1	15	TGTGCCAGCAGCTTGTACAGGGGGAGGGAAACTGAAGCTTTCTTT	CASSLYRGRETEAFF
TRBV7-2	TRBJ2-5	few	TRBD2	16	TGTGCCAGCAGCTCGTCACTAGCGGGGGGGCGGGAGACCCAGTACTTC	CASSSSLAGGRETQYF
TRBV5-4	TRBJ2-3	few	TRBD2	16	TGTGCCAGCAGCCAGCCGGGACTAGCGGGAGGGTATACGCAGTATTTT	CASSQPGLAGGYTQYF
TRBV4-1	TRBJ1-1	few	NA	15	TGCGCCAGCAGCCAAAGGTCGGGGTCCGGGACTGAAGCTTTCTTT	CASSQRSGSGTEAFF
TRBV4-1	TRBJ2-1	NA	NA	16	TGCGCCAGCAGCCAATTGGGACTGTCAGCCTACAATGAGCAGTTCTTC	CASSQLGLSAYNEQFF
TRBV10-3	TRBJ2-7	few	TRBD1	17	TGTGCCATCAGTGAGTATTCCTTGACAGGGGGATTCTACGAGCAGTACTTC	CAISEYSLTGGFYEQYF
TRBV7-2	TRBJ2-3	NA	TRBD2	14	TGTGCCAGCAGCTTAACGGGCGGGAGTAGTACGCAGTATTTT	CASSLTGGSSTQYF
TRBV4-3	TRBJ2-3	NA	NA	16	TGCGCCAGCAGCCAAGGGGTCCGGAGGCGCACAGATACGCAGTATTTT	CASSQGVRRRTDTQYF
TRBV9	TRBJ2-3	few	NA	15	TGTGCCAGCAGCGTGAGAGTAGGAGGCACAGATACGCAGTATTTT	CASSVRVGGTDTQYF
TRBV28	TRBJ2-1	few	NA	13	TGTGCCAGCATCGGCAGGGTAAAATATGAGCAGTTCTTC	CASIGRVKYEQFF
TRBV25-1	TRBJ2-7	NA	NA	13	TGTGCCAGCAGCAGGGGGGCTGTCTACGAGCAGTACTTC	CASSRGAVYEQYF
TRBV27	TRBJ2-3	few	TRBD1	14	TGTGCCAGCAGTTTCCAGGGGGCGGGAGATACGCAGTATTTT	CASSFQGAGDTQYF
TRBV9	TRBJ2-7	NA	NA	15	TGTGCCAGCAGCGTAGCGGTTGCGGACTCCTACGAGCAGTACTTC	CASSVAVADSYEQYF
TRBV9	TRBJ1-4	few	NA	16	TGTGCCAGCAGCGTAGCTGCGGGACCAACTAATGAAAAACTGTTTTTT	CASSVAAGPTNEKLFF
TRBV28	TRBJ1-4	many	NA	13	TGTGGATTGGGATCACCAACTAATGAAAAACTGTTTTTT	CGLGSPTNEKLFF
TRBV10-3	TRBJ2-3	few	NA	17	TGTGCCATCAGTGTGGGCTCCCAACCTACTAGCACAGATACGCAGTATTTT	CAISVGSQPTSTDTQYF
TRBV5-1	TRBJ2-3	NA	NA	13	TGCGCCAGCAGCTTGGTGGGGGCAGATACGCAGTATTTT	CASSLVGADTQYF
TRBV10-3	TRBJ2-2	few	NA	18	TGTGCCATCAGTGAGTCGAAGGGTTGGCGGGTTCTCACCGGGGAGCTGTTTTTT	CAISESKGWRVLTGELFF
TRBV7-2	TRBJ1-2	few	TRBD1	15	TGTGCCAGCGGGCGAGACTGGACAGGGGACGTTGGCTACACCTTC	CASGRDWTGDVGYTF
TRBV19	TRBJ1-1	NA	NA	14	TGTGCCAGTAGTATCGGGGGTCAGAACACTGAAGCTTTCTTT	CASSIGGQNTEAFF
TRBV11-1	TRBJ2-7	NA	TRBD2	15	TGTGCCAGCAGCTTTCCAGGGACTAGCGGCTTCGAGCAGTACTTC	CASSFPGTSGFEQYF
TRBV5-8	TRBJ2-7	NA	NA	13	TGTGCCAGCAGCCTAGGGGTTGAAGACGAGCAGTACTTC	CASSLGVEDEQYF
TRBV7-9	TRBJ1-1	NA	NA	12	TGTGCCAGCAGCGGGACAAGCACTGAAGCTTTCTTT	CASSGTSTEAFF
TRBV9	TRBJ2-5	few	NA	14	TGTGCCAGCGGGCGAGACTACCTCCAAGAGACCCAGTACTTC	CASGRDYLQETQYF
TRBV5-1	TRBJ2-2	NA	NA	14	TGCGCCAGCAGCTTCATCCGAGGGACCGGGGAGCTGTTTTTT	CASSFIRGTGELFF
TRBV4-1	TRBJ2-5	few	NA	14	TGCGCCAGCAGCCAAGACCAACTACAAGAGACCCAGTACTTC	CASSQDQLQETQYF